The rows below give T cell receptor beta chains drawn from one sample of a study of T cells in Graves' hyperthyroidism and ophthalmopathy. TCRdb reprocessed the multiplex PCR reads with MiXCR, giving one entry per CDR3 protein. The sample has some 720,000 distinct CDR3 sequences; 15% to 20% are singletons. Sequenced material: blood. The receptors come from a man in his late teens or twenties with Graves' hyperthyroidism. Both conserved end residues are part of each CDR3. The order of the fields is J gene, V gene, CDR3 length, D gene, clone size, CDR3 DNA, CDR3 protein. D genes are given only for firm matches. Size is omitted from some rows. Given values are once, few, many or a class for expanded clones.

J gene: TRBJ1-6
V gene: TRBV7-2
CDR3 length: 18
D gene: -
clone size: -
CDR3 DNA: TGTGCCAGCAGCTTAGGGACAGCGAAGGAAGCCTATAATTCACCCCTCCACTTT
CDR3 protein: CASSLGTAKEAYNSPLHF

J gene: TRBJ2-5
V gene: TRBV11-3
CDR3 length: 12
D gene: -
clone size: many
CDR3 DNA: TGTGCCAGCAGCTCAGGGTGGGAGACCCAGTACTTC
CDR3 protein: CASSSGWETQYF

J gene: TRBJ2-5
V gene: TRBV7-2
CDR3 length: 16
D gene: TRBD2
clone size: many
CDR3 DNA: TGTGCCAGCAGCCCCCGCCCCTCTAGCGGACAAGAGACCCAGTACTTC
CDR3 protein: CASSPRPSSGQETQYF

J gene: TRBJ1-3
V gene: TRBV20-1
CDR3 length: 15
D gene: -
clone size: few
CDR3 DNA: TGCAGTGCGCGGCCGGGGACTAGCTCTGGAAACACCATATATTTT
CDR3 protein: CSARPGTSSGNTIYF

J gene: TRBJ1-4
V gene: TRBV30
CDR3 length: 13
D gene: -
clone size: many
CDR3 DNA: TGTGCCTGGAGTGTAACGGGGTTTGAAAAACTGTTTTTT
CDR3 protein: CAWSVTGFEKLFF

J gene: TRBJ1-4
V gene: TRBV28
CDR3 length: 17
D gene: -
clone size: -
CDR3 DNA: TGTGCCAGCAGTTTAGCGGGGGTGGGTGCAACTAATGAAAAACTGTTTTTT
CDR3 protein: CASSLAGVGATNEKLFF

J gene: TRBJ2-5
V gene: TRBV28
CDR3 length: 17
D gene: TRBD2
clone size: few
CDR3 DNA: TGTGCCAGCAGTTTATGGGGTAGCGGGAGAGCCCGGGAGACCCAGTACTTC
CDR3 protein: CASSLWGSGRARETQYF

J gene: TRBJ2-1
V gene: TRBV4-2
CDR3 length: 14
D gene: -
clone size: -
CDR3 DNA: TGTGCCAGCAGCCAAGACAGGCGGGACGATGAGCAGTTCTTC
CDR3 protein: CASSQDRRDDEQFF

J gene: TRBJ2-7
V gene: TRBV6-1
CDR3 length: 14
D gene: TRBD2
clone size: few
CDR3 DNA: TGTGCCAGCACCGAAGGGACTAGCGGTTTCGGGCAGTACTTC
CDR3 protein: CASTEGTSGFGQYF

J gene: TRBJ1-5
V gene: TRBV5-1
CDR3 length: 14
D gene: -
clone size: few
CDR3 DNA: TGCGCCAGCAAAGAGCGGGAGCCCAATCAGCCCCAGCATTTT
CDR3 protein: CASKEREPNQPQHF

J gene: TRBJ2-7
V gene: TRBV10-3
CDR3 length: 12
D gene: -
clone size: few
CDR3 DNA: TGTGCCATCAGTGAAACTCAGTACGAGCAGTACTTC
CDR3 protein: CAISETQYEQYF

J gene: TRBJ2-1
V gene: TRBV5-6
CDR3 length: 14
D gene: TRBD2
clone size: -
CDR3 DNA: TGTGCCAGCAGCTTACGAGCGGGAGGCCCCGAGCAGTTCTTC
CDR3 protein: CASSLRAGGPEQFF

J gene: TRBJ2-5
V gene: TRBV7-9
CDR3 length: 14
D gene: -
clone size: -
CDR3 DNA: TGTGCCAGCAGCCCAGGGGAGCAAGGAGAGACCCAGTACTTC
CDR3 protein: CASSPGEQGETQYF

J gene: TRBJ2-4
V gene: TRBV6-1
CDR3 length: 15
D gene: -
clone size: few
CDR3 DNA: TGTGCCAGTTCCCCGAACCGGATAACCAAAAACATTCAGTACTTC
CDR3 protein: CASSPNRITKNIQYF

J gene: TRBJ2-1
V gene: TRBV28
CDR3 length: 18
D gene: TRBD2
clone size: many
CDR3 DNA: TGTGCCAGCAGTCCGGGACTAGCGGGAGGGAGCTCCTACAATGAGCAGTTCTTC
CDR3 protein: CASSPGLAGGSSYNEQFF

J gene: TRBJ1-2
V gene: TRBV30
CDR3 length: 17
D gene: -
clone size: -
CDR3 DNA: TGTGCCTGGAGTGTAAAGGGGGGGCAAACAGGGCCCTATGGCTACACCTTC
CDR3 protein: CAWSVKGGQTGPYGYTF

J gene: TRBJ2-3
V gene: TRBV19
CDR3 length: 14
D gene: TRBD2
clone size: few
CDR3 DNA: TGTGCCAGTAGTATTCGACTAGCATCAGATACGCAGTATTTT
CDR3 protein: CASSIRLASDTQYF

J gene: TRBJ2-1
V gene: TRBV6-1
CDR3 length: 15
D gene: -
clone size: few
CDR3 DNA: TGTGCCAGCAGTGACCGGGACCCTGGCTACAATGAGCAGTTCTTC
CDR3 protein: CASSDRDPGYNEQFF

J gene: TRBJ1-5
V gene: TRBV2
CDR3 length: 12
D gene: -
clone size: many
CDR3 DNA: TGTGCCAGCTCGCTGGCGGCTCAGCCCCAGCATTTT
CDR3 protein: CASSLAAQPQHF

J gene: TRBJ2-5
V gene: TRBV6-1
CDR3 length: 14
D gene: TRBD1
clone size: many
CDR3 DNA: TGTGCCAGCAGTCACCAGGGACAGCAAGAGACCCAGTACTTC
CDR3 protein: CASSHQGQQETQYF

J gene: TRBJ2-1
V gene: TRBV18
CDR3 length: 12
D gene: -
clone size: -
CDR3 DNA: TGTGCCAGCTCACCAGGGGGGCCGTATTGGTTCTTC
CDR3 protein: CASSPGGPYWFF

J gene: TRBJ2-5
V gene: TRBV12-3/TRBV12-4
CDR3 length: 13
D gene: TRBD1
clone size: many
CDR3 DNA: TGTGCCAGCATTGGGACAGGGGAAGAGACCCAGTACTTC
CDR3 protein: CASIGTGEETQYF

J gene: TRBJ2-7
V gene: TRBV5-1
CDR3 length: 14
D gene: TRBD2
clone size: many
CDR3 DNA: TGCGCCAGCCGGTGGGCGGGAGGCCCCCACGAGCAGTACTTC
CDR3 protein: CASRWAGGPHEQYF

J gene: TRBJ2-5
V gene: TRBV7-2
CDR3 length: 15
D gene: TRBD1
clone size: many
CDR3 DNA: TGTGCCAGCAGCTTATCCGCAGGGGGCGGGGAGACCCAGTACTTC
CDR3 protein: CASSLSAGGGETQYF

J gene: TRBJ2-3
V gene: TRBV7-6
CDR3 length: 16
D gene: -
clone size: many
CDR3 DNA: TGTGCCAGCAGCCCGAGGGGGGGAAGGAGCACAGATACGCAGTATTTT
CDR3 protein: CASSPRGGRSTDTQYF

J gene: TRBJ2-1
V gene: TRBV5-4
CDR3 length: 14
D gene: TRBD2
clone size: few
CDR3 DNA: TGTGCCAGCACAGGGCGGGAGGTAGCGAATGAGCAGTTCTTC
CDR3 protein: CASTGREVANEQFF

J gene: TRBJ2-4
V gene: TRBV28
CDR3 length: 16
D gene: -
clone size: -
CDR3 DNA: TGTGCCAGCAGTTTAGGAGGGCAGGGACCCAAAAACATTCAGTACTTC
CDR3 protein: CASSLGGQGPKNIQYF

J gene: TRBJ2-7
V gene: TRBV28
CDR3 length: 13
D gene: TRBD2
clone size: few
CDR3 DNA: TGTGCCAGCAGACGTGGACTAGCCCACGAGCAGTACTTC
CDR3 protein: CASRRGLAHEQYF

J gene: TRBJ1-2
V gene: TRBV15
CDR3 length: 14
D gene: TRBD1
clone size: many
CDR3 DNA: TGTGCCACCAGAAACAGAGGGACAGTCTATGGCTACACCTTC
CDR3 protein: CATRNRGTVYGYTF

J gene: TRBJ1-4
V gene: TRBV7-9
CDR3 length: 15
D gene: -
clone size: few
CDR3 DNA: TGTGCCAGCAGCTTAATGGGGCAAACCAATGAAAAACTGTTTTTT
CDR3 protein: CASSLMGQTNEKLFF

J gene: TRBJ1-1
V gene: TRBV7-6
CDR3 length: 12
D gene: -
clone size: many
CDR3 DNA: TGTGCCAGCAGCCCCCCTCTGGGTAGGGCTTTCTTT
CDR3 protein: CASSPPLGRAFF

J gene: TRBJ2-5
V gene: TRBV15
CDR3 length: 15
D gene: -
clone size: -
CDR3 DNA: TGTGCCACCAGCAGAGTCCCCCGGGCCCAAGAGACCCAGTACTTC
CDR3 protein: CATSRVPRAQETQYF

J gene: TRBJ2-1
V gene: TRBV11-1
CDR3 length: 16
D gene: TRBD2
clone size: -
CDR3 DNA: TGTGCCAGCAGCCCCCCTCGGACTAGCAGACACAATGAGCAGTTCTTC
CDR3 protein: CASSPPRTSRHNEQFF

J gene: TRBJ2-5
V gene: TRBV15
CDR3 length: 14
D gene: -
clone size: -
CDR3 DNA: TGTGCCACCAGCAGAGATCCAGGGTTGGTGACCCAGTACTTC
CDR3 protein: CATSRDPGLVTQYF